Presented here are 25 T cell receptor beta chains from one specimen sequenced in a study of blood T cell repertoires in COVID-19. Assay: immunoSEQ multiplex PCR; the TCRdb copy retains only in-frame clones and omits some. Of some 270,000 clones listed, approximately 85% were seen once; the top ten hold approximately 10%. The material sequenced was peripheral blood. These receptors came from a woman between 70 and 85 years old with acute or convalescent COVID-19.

The CDR3 DNA reads as TGTGCCAGCAGGAGGACAGGGGGTTCGTTAGAGCAGTACTTC. It specifies CASRRTGGSLEQYF. The genes are TRBV2 and TRBJ2-7; 10 nucleotides agree with TRBD1. The CDR3 totals 14 residues. After removal of 6 bases from V and 7 bases from J, the junction contained 9 bases not matched to a gene. Germline CDR1 and CDR2: SNHLY and FYNNEI.

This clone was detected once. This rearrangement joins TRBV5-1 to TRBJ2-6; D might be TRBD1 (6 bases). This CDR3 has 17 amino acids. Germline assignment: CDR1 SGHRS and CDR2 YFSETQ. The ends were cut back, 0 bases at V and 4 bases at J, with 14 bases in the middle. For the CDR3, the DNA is TGCGCCAGCAGCTTGGTGGTCTCAGGGGCAGGGGCCAACGTCCTGACTTTC. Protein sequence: CASSLVVSGAGANVLTF.

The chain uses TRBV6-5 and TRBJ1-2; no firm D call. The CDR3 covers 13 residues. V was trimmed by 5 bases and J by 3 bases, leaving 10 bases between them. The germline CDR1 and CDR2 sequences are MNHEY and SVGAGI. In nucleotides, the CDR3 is TGTGCCAGCAGTCCCCGCCCGGACTATGGCTACACCTTC. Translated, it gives CASSPRPDYGYTF.

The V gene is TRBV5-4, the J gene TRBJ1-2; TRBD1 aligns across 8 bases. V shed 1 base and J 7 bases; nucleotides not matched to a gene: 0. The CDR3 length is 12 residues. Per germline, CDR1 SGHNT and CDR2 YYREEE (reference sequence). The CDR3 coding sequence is TGTGCCAGCAGCTTGCAGGGGGCTGGCTACACCTTC. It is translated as CASSLQGAGYTF.

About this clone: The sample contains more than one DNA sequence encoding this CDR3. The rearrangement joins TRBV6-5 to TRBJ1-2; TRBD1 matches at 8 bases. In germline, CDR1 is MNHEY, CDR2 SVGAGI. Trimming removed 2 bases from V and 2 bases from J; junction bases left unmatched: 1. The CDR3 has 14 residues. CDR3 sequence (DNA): TGTGCCAGCAGTTACGGGACAGGCAACTATGGCTACACCTTC. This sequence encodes CASSYGTGNYGYTF.

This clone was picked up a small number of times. CDR3 DNA sequence: TGCGCCAGCAGTTGGACAGCAACTAATGAAAAACTGTTTTTT. Translation: CASSWTATNEKLFF. This rearrangement joins TRBV5-1 to TRBJ1-4, with a possible D match to TRBD1 (6 bases). V dropped 5 bases and J dropped 0 bases, with 8 bases sitting between them. CDR1 is SGHRS and CDR2 is YFSETQ in the germline V gene. The CDR3 is 14 amino acids.

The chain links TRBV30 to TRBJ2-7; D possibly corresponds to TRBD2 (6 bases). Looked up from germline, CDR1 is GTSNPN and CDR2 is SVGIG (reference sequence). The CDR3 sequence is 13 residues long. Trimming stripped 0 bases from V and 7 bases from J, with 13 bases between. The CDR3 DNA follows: TGTGCCTGGAGTGTAACGGGGGTGGGAGAGCAGTACTTC. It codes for CAWSVTGVGEQYF.

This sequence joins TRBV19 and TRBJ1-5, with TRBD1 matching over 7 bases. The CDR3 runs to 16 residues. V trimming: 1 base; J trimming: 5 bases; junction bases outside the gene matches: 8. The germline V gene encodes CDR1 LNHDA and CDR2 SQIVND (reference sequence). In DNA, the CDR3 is TGTGCCAGTAGTATAGGAGGTGGACAGGTCCATCAGCCCCAGCATTTT. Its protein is CASSIGGGQVHQPQHF.

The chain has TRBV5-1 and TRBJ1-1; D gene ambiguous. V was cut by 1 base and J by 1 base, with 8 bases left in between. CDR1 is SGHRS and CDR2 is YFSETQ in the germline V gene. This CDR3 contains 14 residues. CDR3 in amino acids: CASSLSLTNTEAFF. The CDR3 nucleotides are TGCGCCAGCAGCTTGAGCCTCACGAACACTGAAGCTTTCTTT.

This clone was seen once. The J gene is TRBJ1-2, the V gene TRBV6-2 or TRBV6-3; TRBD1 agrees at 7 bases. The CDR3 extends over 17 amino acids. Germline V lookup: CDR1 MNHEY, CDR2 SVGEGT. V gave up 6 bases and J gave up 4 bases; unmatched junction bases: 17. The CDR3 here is CASSESGGAPAFYGYTF. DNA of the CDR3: TGTGCCAGCAGCGAATCAGGGGGTGCCCCAGCTTTCTATGGCTACACCTTC.

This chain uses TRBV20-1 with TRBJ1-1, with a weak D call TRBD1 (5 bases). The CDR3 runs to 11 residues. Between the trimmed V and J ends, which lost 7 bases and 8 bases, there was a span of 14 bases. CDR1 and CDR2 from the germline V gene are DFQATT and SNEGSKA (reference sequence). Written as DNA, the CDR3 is TGCAGTGTCTCGGACACGTTCGAAGCTTTCTTT. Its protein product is CSVSDTFEAFF.

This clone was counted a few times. The CDR3 DNA follows: TGTGCCAGTAGTATAAGGGGCAGGGGGCCTCCCGCTTTCTTT. Translation: CASSIRGRGPPAFF. V gene TRBV19 combines with J gene TRBJ1-1; 8 bases line up with TRBD1. V lost 2 bases, J lost 11 bases, and 10 bases stayed unmatched. The CDR3 sequence is 14 residues long. Germline-derived CDR1 and CDR2 are LNHDA and SQIVND (reference sequence).

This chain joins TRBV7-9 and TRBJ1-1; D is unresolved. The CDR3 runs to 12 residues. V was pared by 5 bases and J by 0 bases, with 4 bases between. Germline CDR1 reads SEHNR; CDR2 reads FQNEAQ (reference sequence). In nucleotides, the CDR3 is TGTGCCAGCAGCGCAGTGAACACTGAAGCTTTCTTT. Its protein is CASSAVNTEAFF.

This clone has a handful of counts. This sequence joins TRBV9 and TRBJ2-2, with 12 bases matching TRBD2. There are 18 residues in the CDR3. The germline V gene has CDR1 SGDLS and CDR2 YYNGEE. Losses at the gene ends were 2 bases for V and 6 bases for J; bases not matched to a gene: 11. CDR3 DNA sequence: TGTGCCAGCAGCGTTCCCGGACTAGCGGGGCCCCCCGCCGGGGAGCTGTTTTTT. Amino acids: CASSVPGLAGPPAGELFF.

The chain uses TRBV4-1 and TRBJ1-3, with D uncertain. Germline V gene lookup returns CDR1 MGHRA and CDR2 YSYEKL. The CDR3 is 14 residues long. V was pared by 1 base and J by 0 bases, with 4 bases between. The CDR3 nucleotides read TGCGCCAGCAGCCAAGCCCGCTCTGGAAACACCATATATTTT. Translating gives CASSQARSGNTIYF.

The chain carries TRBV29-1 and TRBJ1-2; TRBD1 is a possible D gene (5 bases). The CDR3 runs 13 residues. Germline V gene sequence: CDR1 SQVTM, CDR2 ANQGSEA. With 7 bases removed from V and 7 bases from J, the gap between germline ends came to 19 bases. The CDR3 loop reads CSALTAPQGGYTF. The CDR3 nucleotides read TGCAGCGCCCTGACAGCTCCTCAGGGTGGCTACACCTTC.

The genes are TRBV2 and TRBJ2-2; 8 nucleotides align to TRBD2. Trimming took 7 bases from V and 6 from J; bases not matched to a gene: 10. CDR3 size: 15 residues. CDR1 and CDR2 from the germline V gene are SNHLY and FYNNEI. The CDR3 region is CASMRSGGVAGELFF. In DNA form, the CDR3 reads TGTGCCAGCATGCGGAGCGGGGGAGTTGCCGGGGAGCTGTTTTTT.

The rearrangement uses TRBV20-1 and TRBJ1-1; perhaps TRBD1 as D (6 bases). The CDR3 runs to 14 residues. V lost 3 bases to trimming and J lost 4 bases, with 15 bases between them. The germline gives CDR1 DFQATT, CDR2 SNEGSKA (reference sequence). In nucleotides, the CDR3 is TGCAGTGCTAGTATAGGACAGTACAGCACTGAAGCTTTCTTT. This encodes CSASIGQYSTEAFF.

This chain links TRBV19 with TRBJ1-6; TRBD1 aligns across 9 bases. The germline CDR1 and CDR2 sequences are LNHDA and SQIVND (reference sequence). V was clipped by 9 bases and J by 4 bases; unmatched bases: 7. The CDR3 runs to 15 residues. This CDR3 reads CASGPGQGYNSPLHF. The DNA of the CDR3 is TGTGCCAGCGGGCCGGGACAGGGATATAATTCACCCCTCCACTTT.

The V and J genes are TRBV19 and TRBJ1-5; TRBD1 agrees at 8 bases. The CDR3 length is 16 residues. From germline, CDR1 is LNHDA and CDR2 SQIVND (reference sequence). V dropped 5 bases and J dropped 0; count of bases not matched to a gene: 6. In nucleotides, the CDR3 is TGTGCCAGTAGTCAGGGGGCCAGGTTTAGCAATCAGCCCCAGCATTTT. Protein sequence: CASSQGARFSNQPQHF.

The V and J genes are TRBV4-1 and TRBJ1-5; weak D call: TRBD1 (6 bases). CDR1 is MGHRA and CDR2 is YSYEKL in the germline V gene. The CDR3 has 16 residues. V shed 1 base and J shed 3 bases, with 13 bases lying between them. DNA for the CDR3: TGCGCCAGCAGCCAAGTTCCTCAGGGGCCCAATCAGCCCCAGCATTTT. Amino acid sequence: CASSQVPQGPNQPQHF.

The CDR3: CASRALLGYTF. The CDR3 DNA is TGTGCCAGCCGTGCCCTATTAGGCTACACCTTC. The rearrangement joins TRBV9 to TRBJ1-2; no reliable D call. Per the germline V gene, CDR1 is SGDLS and CDR2 is YYNGEE. The CDR3 runs to 11 residues. The V gene lost 7 bases and the J gene lost 8 bases, with 12 bases spanning the gap.

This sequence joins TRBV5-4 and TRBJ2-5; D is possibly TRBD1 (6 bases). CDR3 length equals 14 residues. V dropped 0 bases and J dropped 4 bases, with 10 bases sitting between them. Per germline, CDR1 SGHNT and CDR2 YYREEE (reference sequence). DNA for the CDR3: TGTGCCAGCAGCTTGGTCGGACAGCCAGAGACCCAGTACTTC. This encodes CASSLVGQPETQYF.

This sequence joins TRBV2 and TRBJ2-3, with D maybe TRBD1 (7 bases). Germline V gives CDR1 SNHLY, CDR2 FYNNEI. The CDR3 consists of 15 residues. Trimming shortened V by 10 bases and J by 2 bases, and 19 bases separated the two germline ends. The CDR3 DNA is TGTGCCACCAGGGGGGTCAGGGGGGCCACAGATACGCAGTATTTT. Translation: CATRGVRGATDTQYF.

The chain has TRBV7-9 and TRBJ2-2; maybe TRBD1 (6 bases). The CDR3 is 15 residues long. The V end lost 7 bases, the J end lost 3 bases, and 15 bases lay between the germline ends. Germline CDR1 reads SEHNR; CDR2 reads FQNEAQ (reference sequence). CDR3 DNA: TGTGCCAGCAAGCCGGGACACGGGTACACCGGGGAGCTGTTTTTT. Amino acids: CASKPGHGYTGELFF.